A selection of T cell receptor beta chains follows, all from one sample in a study of OX40 agonist ivuxolimab in advanced cancers. The method was immunoSEQ multiplex PCR; TCRdb's version includes in-frame clones alone and lacks a portion of them. Seen here are under 75,000 clones, 80% to 95% observed once, and the top ten hold around 25%. Sequenced material: CD4+ or CD8+ T cells sorted from blood, taken in a trial of the OX40 agonist ivuxolimab. These receptor sequences come from an adult with an advanced solid tumor such as melanoma, head and neck, liver or kidney cancer. Each CDR3 is given with its conserved first and last residue. Fields, in order: V gene, D gene, J gene, clone size, CDR3 protein, CDR3 DNA. D genes are given only for firm matches. Only some rows state a clone size, as once, few, many or a class for expanded clones.

TRBV9	TRBD1	TRBJ1-4	-	CASSATGGFNEKLFF	TGTGCCAGCAGCGCGACAGGGGGCTTTAATGAAAAACTGTTTTTT
TRBV5-4	TRBD2	TRBJ2-1	-	CASSPDRTSGNEQFF	TGTGCCAGCAGCCCGGACCGGACTAGCGGAAATGAGCAGTTCTTC
TRBV27	-	TRBJ2-3	-	CASSPSTGIGFNTDTQYF	TGTGCCAGCAGTCCTTCGACGGGAATTGGGTTTAATACAGATACGCAGTATTTT
TRBV7-6	TRBD1	TRBJ2-3	-	CASSPPGAGGTGTDTQYF	TGTGCCAGCAGCCCACCAGGGGCAGGGGGCACTGGCACAGATACGCAGTATTTT
TRBV9	TRBD2	TRBJ2-7	once	CASSVSAGLAEEQYF	TGTGCCAGCAGCGTATCTGCGGGACTAGCGGAAGAGCAGTACTTC
TRBV19	TRBD2	TRBJ2-7	-	CASSISGRANEQYF	TGTGCCAGTAGTATTTCCGGGAGGGCCAACGAGCAGTACTTC
TRBV7-2	TRBD2	TRBJ2-7	-	CASSPPSGLLEQYF	TGTGCCAGCAGCCCTCCTAGCGGCCTCTTAGAGCAGTACTTC
TRBV11-2	TRBD1	TRBJ1-1	-	CASSLKGTGGLLRAFF	TGTGCCAGCAGCTTAAAAGGGACAGGGGGCCTCCTTCGGGCTTTCTTT
TRBV20-1	-	TRBJ2-7	-	CSARYGYEQYF	TGCAGTGCTAGGTACGGGTACGAGCAGTACTTC
TRBV28	TRBD1	TRBJ2-5	once	CASSLWDREYGTQYF	TGTGCCAGCAGCCTCTGGGACAGAGAGTACGGGACCCAGTACTTC
TRBV19	TRBD1	TRBJ1-4	-	CASKRTGVGEKLFF	TGTGCCAGTAAGAGAACAGGGGTTGGGGAAAAACTGTTTTTT
TRBV29-1	-	TRBJ2-1	once	CSGGGSGNNEQFF	TGCAGCGGGGGTGGTAGCGGAAACAATGAGCAGTTCTTC
TRBV5-4	-	TRBJ1-1	once	CASSGTTERLAFF	TGTGCCAGCAGCGGCACAACCGAACGGCTGGCTTTCTTT
TRBV29-1	TRBD1	TRBJ2-7	-	CSVEGGTGGYEQYF	TGCAGCGTTGAAGGGGGGACAGGGGGCTACGAGCAGTACTTC
TRBV11-3	-	TRBJ2-5	-	CASSSPGDQETQYF	TGTGCCAGCAGCTCTCCAGGGGATCAAGAGACCCAGTACTTC
TRBV29-1	TRBD2	TRBJ2-1	-	CSGIGLAGGAEQFF	TGCAGCGGGATAGGACTAGCGGGAGGCGCTGAGCAGTTCTTC
TRBV29-1	-	TRBJ1-2	-	CSVEFPGALYGYTF	TGCAGCGTTGAATTCCCAGGGGCCCTCTATGGCTACACCTTC
TRBV5-5	-	TRBJ2-1	-	CASTFLVENEQFF	TGTGCCAGCACCTTCTTGGTCGAGAATGAGCAGTTCTTC
TRBV10-2	-	TRBJ2-5	-	CARPHWNEIQETQYF	TGCGCCAGACCCCACTGGAACGAAATTCAAGAGACCCAGTACTTC
TRBV12-2	-	TRBJ2-7	-	CASLRGLPGDYEQYF	TGTGCAAGTCTCAGGGGGCTTCCGGGGGACTACGAGCAGTACTTC
TRBV29-1	-	TRBJ2-1	-	CSVERGLEQFF	TGCAGCGTTGAACGGGGGCTTGAGCAGTTCTTC
TRBV27	TRBD1	TRBJ2-4	-	CASSLRGTGYGIQYF	TGTGCCAGCAGTTTGCGGGGGACAGGGTATGGCATTCAGTACTTC
TRBV10-2	-	TRBJ2-3	-	CAIRDTESDTQYF	TGCGCGATCCGGGACACGGAGTCAGATACGCAGTATTTT
TRBV27	TRBD2	TRBJ2-1	-	CASRLASNNEQFF	TGTGCCAGCAGACTAGCGTCTAACAATGAGCAGTTCTTC
TRBV29-1	-	TRBJ2-2	-	CSIRAQGFDTGELFF	TGCAGCATCCGGGCCCAGGGTTTCGACACCGGGGAGCTGTTTTTT
TRBV2	-	TRBJ2-7	-	CASSGGYEQYF	TGTGCCAGCAGTGGGGGATACGAGCAGTACTTC
TRBV4-2	-	TRBJ2-7	-	CASSPGNEQYF	TGTGCCAGCAGCCCAGGGAACGAGCAGTACTTC
TRBV9	-	TRBJ2-1	once	CASSPRQGAGYNEQFF	TGTGCCAGCAGCCCGAGACAAGGGGCCGGGTACAATGAGCAGTTCTTC
TRBV7-2	-	TRBJ1-4	-	CASSLWDGVNEKLFF	TGTGCCAGCAGCTTATGGGACGGAGTTAATGAAAAACTGTTTTTT
TRBV11-1	-	TRBJ2-6	-	CASSLTSGANVLTF	TGTGCCAGCAGTCTGACATCCGGGGCCAACGTCCTGACTTTC
TRBV29-1	TRBD1	TRBJ2-7	-	CSVEARTGYPYEQYF	TGCAGCGTTGAAGCGAGGACAGGATATCCCTACGAGCAGTACTTC
TRBV2	-	TRBJ2-1	-	CATSSSYNEQFF	TGTGCCACTTCGAGCTCCTACAATGAGCAGTTCTTC
TRBV28	-	TRBJ2-5	-	CASSPQGTWGEETQYF	TGTGCCAGCAGTCCCCAAGGGACTTGGGGGGAAGAGACCCAGTACTTC
TRBV19	TRBD2	TRBJ2-1	-	CASRGLAYNEQFF	TGTGCCAGTAGGGGACTAGCCTACAATGAGCAGTTCTTC
TRBV10-2	-	TRBJ2-5	-	CASTREVGGGETQYF	TGCGCCAGCACCCGAGAGGTGGGGGGTGGAGAGACCCAGTACTTC
TRBV15	-	TRBJ1-1	-	CATSRDRQYTEAFF	TGTGCCACCAGCAGAGACCGACAGTACACTGAAGCTTTCTTT
TRBV9	-	TRBJ1-1	-	CASSVEGTVNTEAFF	TGTGCCAGCAGCGTAGAAGGGACTGTGAACACTGAAGCTTTCTTT
TRBV21-1	-	TRBJ2-7	once	CASRGGQGGYYEQYF	TGTGCCAGCAGGGGGGGACAGGGCGGTTACTACGAGCAGTACTTC
TRBV5-4	-	TRBJ2-7	-	CASSLGGPGGYEQYF	TGTGCCAGCAGCTTGGGGGGCCCCGGGGGATACGAGCAGTACTTC
TRBV7-6	-	TRBJ2-7	-	CASSLQGNYEQYF	TGTGCCAGCAGCCTACAGGGCAACTACGAGCAGTACTTC
TRBV29-1	-	TRBJ2-3	-	CSVEGGRGGTDTQYF	TGCAGCGTTGAAGGTGGCAGGGGAGGCACAGATACGCAGTATTTT
TRBV7-2	TRBD2	TRBJ2-1	once	CASSPRLAGGLPYNEQFF	TGTGCCAGCAGCCCACGACTAGCGGGAGGGCTCCCCTACAATGAGCAGTTCTTC
TRBV28	TRBD2	TRBJ2-7	-	CASSKTSGSRYEQYF	TGTGCCAGCAGTAAAACTAGCGGGAGTCGCTACGAGCAGTACTTC
TRBV5-6	TRBD2	TRBJ2-3	once	CASTTGTSGFNAQYF	TGTGCCAGCACCACCGGGACTAGCGGGTTTAATGCGCAGTATTTT
TRBV5-5	TRBD2	TRBJ2-1	-	CASRGTSGRPQLYNEQFF	TGTGCCAGCAGGGGGACTAGCGGGAGACCCCAACTCTACAATGAGCAGTTCTTC
TRBV5-1	-	TRBJ1-1	-	CASSSTAGMNTEAFF	TGCGCCAGCAGCTCCACTGCAGGCATGAACACTGAAGCTTTCTTT
TRBV18	-	TRBJ2-7	-	CASSSDGVQGYF	TGTGCCAGCTCATCGGACGGCGTCCAGGGGTACTTC
TRBV2	-	TRBJ2-2	-	CASTVGRSRGTGELFF	TGTGCCAGCACGGTTGGGCGGAGCCGAGGGACCGGGGAGCTGTTTTTT
TRBV7-2	TRBD2	TRBJ2-4	-	CASSPGTSDMRNIQYF	TGTGCCAGCAGCCCCGGGACTAGCGATATGAGGAACATTCAGTACTTC
TRBV7-3	TRBD2	TRBJ2-1	few	CASSLLAGGHNEQFF	TGTGCCAGCAGCTTACTAGCGGGAGGCCACAATGAGCAGTTCTTC
TRBV9	-	TRBJ2-1	-	CASSVGVGPGLYQFF	TGTGCCAGCAGCGTAGGGGTGGGTCCGGGACTTTACCAGTTCTTC
TRBV28	TRBD1	TRBJ2-5	-	CASSPPDRAEETQYF	TGTGCCAGCAGTCCACCGGACAGGGCGGAAGAGACCCAGTACTTC
TRBV28	-	TRBJ2-7	-	CASSAGEGVFYEQYF	TGTGCCAGCAGTGCCGGGGAGGGGGTCTTCTACGAGCAGTACTTC